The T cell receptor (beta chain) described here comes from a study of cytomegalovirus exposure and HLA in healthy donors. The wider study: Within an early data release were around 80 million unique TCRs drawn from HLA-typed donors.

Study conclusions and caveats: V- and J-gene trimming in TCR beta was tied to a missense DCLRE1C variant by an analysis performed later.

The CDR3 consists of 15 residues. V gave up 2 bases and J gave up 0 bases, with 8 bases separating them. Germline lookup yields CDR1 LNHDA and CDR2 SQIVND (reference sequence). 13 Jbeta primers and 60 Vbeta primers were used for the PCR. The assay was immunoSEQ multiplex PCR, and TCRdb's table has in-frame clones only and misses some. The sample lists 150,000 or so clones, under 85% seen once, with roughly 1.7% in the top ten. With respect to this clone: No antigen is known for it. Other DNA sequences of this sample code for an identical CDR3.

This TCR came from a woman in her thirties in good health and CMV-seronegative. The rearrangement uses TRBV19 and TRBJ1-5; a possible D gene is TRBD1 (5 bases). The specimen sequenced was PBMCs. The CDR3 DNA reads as TGTGCCAGTAGTATACAGGGAGGTAGCAATCAGCCCCAGCATTTT. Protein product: CASSIQGGSNQPQHF.